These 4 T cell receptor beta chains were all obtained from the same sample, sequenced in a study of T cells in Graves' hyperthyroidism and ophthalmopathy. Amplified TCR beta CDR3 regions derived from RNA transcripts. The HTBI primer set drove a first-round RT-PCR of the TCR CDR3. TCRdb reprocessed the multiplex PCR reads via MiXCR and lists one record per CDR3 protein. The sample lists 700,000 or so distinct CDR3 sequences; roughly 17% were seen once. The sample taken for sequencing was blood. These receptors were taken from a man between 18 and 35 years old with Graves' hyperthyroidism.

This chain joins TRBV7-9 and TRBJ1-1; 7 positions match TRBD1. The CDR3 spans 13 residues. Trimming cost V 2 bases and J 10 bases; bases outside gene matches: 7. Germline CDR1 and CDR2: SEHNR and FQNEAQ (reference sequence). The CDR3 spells CASSLTTGRGAFF. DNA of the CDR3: TGTGCCAGCAGCTTAACGACAGGGCGAGGAGCTTTCTTT.

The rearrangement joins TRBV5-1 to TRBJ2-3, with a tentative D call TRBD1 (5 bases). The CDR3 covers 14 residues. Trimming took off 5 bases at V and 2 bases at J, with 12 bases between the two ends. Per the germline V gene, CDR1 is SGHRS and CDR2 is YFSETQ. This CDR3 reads CASRSTGITDTQYF. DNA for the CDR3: TGCGCCAGCAGATCTACAGGTATCACAGATACGCAGTATTTT.

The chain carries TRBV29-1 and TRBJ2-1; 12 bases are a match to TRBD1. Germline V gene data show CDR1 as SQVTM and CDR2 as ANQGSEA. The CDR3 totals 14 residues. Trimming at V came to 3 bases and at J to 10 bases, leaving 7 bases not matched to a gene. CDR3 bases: TGCAGCGTTGATCCGGGACAGGGGGCAAGGGAGCAGTTCTTC. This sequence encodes CSVDPGQGAREQFF.

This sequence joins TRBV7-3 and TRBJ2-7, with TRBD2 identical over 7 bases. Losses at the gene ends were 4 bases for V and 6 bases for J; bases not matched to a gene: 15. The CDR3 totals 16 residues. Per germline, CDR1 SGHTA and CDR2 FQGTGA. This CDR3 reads CASSSGTGRARGEQYF. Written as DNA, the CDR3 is TGTGCCAGCAGCTCCGGGACGGGGAGGGCACGAGGCGAGCAGTACTTC.